These 4 T cell receptor beta chains were sequenced from one sample in a study of shared clonotypes between healthy human individuals. Sequencing used immunoSEQ multiplex PCR; TCRdb keeps in-frame clones, though not all of them. The sample consists of 950,000 to 1,100,000 clones, approximately 76% of them appearing once. Sequencing was carried out using memory CD4+ T cells sorted from blood. The sample's subset: CD45RA-negative fraction. The receptors shown here come from a man younger than 30 in good health.

This clone was counted a few times. The chain carries TRBV29-1 and TRBJ1-2, with 7 nucleotides matching TRBD1. The CDR3 has 13 amino acids. Germline values: CDR1 SQVTM, CDR2 ANQGSEA. With 0 bases clipped from V and 9 bases from J, the junction kept 7 bases outside the gene matches. The CDR3 region is CSVEDQGVSSYTF. The CDR3 DNA follows: TGCAGCGTTGAAGATCAGGGGGTTTCGAGCTACACCTTC.

The chain combines TRBV28 with TRBJ2-1, with D perhaps TRBD2 (7 bases). V lost 6 bases and J lost 0, with 12 bases in between. CDR1 and CDR2 from the germline V gene are MDHEN and SYDVKM. The CDR3 sequence is 15 residues long. The CDR3 DNA is TGTGCCAGCAGCCGCGGGGGCCACTCCTACAATGAGCAGTTCTTC. It codes for CASSRGGHSYNEQFF.

This clone was picked up a small number of times. J is TRBJ1-1 and V is TRBV2; D is ambiguous. The CDR3 consists of 13 residues. V was shortened by 4 bases and J by 4 bases, with 10 bases between the two germline ends. Per the germline V gene, CDR1 is SNHLY and CDR2 is FYNNEI. CDR3 loop: CASSGQTGTEAFF. CDR3 nucleotide sequence: TGTGCCAGCAGTGGCCAGACTGGCACTGAAGCTTTCTTT.

J is TRBJ2-6 and V is TRBV19; D not certain. Germline CDR1 is LNHDA and CDR2 is SQIVND (reference sequence). The CDR3 loop spans 14 amino acids. V shed 7 bases and J shed 0 bases, with 7 bases lying between them. DNA of the CDR3: TGTGCCAGTAACGAACTCTCTGGGGCCAACGTCCTGACTTTC. It codes for CASNELSGANVLTF.